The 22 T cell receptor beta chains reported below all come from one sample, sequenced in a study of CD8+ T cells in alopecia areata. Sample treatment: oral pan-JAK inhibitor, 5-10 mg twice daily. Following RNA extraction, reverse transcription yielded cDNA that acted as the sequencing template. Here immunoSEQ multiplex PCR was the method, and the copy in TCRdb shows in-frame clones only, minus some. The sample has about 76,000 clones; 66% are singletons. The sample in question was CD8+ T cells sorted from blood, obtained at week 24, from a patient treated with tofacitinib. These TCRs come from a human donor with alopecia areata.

CDR3: CASSPPGLAVGETQYF. The CDR3 region has the DNA TGTGCCAGCAGCCCCCCCGGGCTAGCGGTGGGAGAGACCCAGTACTTC. The rearrangement uses TRBV7-6 and TRBJ2-5; 7 nucleotides match TRBD2. The CDR3 contains 16 residues. V gave up 5 bases and J gave up 4 bases; unmatched junction bases: 13. Germline values: CDR1 SGHVS, CDR2 FNYEAQ.

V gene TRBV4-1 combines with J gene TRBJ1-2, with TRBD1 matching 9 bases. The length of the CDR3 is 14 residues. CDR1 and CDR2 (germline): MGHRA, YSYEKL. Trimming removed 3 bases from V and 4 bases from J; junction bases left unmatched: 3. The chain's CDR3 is CASSHGTGSYGYTF. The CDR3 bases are TGCGCCAGCAGCCATGGGACAGGGAGCTATGGCTACACCTTC.

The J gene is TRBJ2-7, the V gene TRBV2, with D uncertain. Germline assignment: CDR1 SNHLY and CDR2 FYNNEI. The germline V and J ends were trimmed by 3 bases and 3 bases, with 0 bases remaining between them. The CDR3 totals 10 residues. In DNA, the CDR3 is TGTGCCAGCAGTGACTACGAGCAGTACTTC. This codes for CASSDYEQYF.

CDR3 sequence reads: CASSESTEQLEAFF. In nucleotides, the CDR3 is TGTGCCAGCAGTGAATCGACAGAGCAACTTGAAGCTTTCTTT. V usage is TRBV25-1 and J usage is TRBJ1-1, with D tentatively TRBD1 (5 bases). With 1 base removed from V and 7 bases from J, the gap between germline ends came to 13 bases. In germline, CDR1 is MGHDK, CDR2 SYGVNS. The CDR3 is made up of 14 amino acids.

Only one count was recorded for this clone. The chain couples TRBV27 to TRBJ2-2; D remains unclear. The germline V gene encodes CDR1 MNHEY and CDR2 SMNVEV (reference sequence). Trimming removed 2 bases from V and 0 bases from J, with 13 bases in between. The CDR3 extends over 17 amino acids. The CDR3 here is CASSLVLSGANTGELFF. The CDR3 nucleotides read TGTGCCAGCAGTTTAGTGTTGTCTGGCGCGAACACCGGGGAGCTGTTTTTT.

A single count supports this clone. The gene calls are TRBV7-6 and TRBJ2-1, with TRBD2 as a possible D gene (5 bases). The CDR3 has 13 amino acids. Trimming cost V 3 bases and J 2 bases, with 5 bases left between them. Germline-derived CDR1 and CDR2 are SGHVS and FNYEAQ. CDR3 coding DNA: TGTGCCAGCAGCTTCGGGACCTACAATGAGCAGTTCTTC. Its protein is CASSFGTYNEQFF.

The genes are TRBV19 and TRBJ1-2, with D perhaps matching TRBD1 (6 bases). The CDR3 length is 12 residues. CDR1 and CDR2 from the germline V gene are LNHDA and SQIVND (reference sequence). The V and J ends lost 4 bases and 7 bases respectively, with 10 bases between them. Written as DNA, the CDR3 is TGTGCCAGTAGTAAGGACAGTTTTGGCTACACCTTC. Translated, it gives CASSKDSFGYTF.

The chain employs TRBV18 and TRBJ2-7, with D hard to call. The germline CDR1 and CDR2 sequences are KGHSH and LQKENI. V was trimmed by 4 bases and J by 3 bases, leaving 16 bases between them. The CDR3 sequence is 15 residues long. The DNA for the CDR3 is TGTGCCAGCTCACGAGAGGAGACATGGGGCTACGAGCAGTACTTC. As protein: CASSREETWGYEQYF.

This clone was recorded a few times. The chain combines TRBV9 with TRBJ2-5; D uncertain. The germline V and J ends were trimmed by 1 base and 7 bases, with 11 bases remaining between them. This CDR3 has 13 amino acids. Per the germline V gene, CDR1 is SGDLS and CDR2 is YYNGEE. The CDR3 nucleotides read TGTGCCAGCAGCGTACTCAGTGACGGGACCCAGTACTTC. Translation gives CASSVLSDGTQYF. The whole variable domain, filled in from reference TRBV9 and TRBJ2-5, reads DSGVTQTPKHLITATGQRVTLRCSPRSGDLSVYWYQQSLDQGLQFLIQYYNGEERAKGNILERFSAQQFPDLHSELNLSSLELGDSALYFCASSVLSDGTQYFGPGTRLLVL.

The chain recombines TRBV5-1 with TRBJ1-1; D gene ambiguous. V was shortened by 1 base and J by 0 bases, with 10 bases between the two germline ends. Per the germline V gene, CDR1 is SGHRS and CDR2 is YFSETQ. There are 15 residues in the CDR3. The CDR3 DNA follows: TGCGCCAGCAGCTTGCCACAGCATATGAACACTGAAGCTTTCTTT. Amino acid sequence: CASSLPQHMNTEAFF.

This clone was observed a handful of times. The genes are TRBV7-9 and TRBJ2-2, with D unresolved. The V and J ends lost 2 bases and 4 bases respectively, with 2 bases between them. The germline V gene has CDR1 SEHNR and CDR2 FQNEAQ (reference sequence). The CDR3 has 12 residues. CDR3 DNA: TGTGCCAGCAGCTTAATCACCGGGGAGCTGTTTTTT. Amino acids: CASSLITGELFF. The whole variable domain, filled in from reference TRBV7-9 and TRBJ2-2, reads DTGVSQNPRHKITKRGQNVTFRCDPISEHNRLYWYRQTLGQGPEFLTYFQNEAQLEKSRLLSDRFSAERPKGSFSTLEIQRTEQGDSAMYLCASSLITGELFFGEGSRLTVL.

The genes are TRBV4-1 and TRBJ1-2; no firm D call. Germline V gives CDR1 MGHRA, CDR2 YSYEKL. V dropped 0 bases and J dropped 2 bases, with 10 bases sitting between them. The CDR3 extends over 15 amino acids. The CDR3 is CASSQEPAPNYGYTF. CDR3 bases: TGCGCCAGCAGCCAAGAACCGGCCCCCAACTATGGCTACACCTTC.

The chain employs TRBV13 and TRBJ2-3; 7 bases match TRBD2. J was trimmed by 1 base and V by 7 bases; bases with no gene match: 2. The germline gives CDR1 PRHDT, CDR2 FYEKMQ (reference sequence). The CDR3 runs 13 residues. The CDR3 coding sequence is TGTGCCAGCAACCGGGGGGGCACAGATACGCAGTATTTT. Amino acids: CASNRGGTDTQYF. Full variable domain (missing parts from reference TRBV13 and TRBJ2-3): AAGVIQSPRHLIKEKRETATLKCYPIPRHDTVYWYQQGPGQDPQFLISFYEKMQSDKGSIPDRFSAQQFSDYHSELNMSSLELGDSALYFCASNRGGTDTQYFGPGTRLTVL.

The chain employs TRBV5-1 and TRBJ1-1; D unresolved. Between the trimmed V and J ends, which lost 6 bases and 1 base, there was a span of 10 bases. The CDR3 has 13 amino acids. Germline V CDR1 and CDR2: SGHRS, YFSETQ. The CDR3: CASTRVGNTEAFF. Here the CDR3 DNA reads TGCGCCAGCACCCGAGTCGGGAACACTGAAGCTTTCTTT.

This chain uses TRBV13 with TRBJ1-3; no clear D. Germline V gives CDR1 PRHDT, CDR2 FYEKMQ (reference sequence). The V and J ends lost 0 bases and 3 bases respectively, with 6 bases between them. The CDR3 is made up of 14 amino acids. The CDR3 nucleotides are TGTGCCAGCAGCTTAGGCACTGTTGGAAACACCATATATTTT. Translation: CASSLGTVGNTIYF.

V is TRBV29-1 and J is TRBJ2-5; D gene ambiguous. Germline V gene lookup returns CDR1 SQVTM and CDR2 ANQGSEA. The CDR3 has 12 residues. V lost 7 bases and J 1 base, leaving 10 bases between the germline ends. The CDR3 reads CSAIDLQETQYF. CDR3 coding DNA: TGCAGCGCTATCGACCTCCAAGAGACCCAGTACTTC.

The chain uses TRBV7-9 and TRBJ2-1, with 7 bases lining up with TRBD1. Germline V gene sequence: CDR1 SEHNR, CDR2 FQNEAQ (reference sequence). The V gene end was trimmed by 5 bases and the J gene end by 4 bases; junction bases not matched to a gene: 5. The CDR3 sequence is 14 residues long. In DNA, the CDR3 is TGTGCCAGCAGCCGGGACAGACAGTACAATGAGCAGTTCTTC. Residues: CASSRDRQYNEQFF.

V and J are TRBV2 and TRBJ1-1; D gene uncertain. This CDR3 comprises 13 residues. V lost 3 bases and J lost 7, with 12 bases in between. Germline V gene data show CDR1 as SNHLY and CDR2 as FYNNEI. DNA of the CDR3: TGTGCCAGCAGTGATAACGGGGATATTGAAGCTTTCTTT. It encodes CASSDNGDIEAFF.

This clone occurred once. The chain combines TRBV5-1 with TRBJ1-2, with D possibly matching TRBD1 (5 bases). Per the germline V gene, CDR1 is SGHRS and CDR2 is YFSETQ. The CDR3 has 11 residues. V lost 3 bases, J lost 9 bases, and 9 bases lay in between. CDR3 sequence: CASSWRGRYTF. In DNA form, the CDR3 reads TGCGCCAGCAGCTGGAGGGGCCGCTACACCTTC.

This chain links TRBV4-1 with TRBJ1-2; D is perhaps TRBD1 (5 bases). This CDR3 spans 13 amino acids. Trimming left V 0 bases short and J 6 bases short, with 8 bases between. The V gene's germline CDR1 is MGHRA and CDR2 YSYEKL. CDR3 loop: CASSQDGGDGYTF. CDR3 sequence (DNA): TGCGCCAGCAGCCAAGATGGGGGAGATGGCTACACCTTC.

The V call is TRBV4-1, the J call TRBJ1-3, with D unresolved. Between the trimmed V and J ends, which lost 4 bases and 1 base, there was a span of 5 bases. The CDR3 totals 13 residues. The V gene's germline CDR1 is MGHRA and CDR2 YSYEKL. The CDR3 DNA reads TGCGCCAGCAGCCTGGGATCTGGAAACACCATATATTTT. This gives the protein CASSLGSGNTIYF.

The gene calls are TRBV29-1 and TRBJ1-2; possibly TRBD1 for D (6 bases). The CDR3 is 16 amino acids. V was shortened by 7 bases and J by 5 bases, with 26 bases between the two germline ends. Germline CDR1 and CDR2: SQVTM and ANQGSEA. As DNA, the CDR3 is TGCAGCGCAACCGCCCTCGTAGAACAGGGCCATTATGGCTACACCTTC. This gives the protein CSATALVEQGHYGYTF.